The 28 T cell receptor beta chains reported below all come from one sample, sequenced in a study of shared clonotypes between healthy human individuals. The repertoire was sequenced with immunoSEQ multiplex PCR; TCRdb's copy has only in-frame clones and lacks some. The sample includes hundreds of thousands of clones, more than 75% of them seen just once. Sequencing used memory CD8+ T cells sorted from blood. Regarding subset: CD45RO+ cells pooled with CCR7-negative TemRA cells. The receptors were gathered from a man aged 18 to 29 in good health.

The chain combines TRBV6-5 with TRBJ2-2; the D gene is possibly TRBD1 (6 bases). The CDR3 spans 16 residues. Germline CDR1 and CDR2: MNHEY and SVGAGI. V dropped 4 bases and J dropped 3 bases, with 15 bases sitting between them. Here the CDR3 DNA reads TGTGCCAGCAGTTCCAAAGGGGGTTCGGACACCGGGGAGCTGTTTTTT. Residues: CASSSKGGSDTGELFF.

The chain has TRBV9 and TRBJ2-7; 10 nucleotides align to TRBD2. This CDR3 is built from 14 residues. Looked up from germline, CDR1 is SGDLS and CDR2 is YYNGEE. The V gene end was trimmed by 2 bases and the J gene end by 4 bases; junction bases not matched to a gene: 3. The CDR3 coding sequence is TGTGCCAGCAGCGTTGGGACTAGCGTTTACGAGCAGTACTTC. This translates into CASSVGTSVYEQYF. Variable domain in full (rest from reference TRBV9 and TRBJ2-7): DSGVTQTPKHLITATGQRVTLRCSPRSGDLSVYWYQQSLDQGLQFLIQYYNGEERAKGNILERFSAQQFPDLHSELNLSSLELGDSALYFCASSVGTSVYEQYFGPGTRLTVT.

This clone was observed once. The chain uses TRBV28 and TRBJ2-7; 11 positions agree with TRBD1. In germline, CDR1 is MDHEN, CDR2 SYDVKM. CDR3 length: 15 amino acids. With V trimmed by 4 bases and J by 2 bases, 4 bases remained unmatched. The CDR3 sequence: CASSSPGQGAYEQYF. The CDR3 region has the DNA TGTGCCAGCAGTTCACCGGGACAGGGGGCCTACGAGCAGTACTTC.

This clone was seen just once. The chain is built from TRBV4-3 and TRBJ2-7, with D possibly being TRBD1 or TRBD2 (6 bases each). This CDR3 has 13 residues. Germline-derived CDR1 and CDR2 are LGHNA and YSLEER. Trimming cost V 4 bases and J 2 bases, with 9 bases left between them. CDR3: CASSPGEAYEQYF. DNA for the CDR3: TGCGCCAGCAGCCCAGGGGAGGCCTACGAGCAGTACTTC.

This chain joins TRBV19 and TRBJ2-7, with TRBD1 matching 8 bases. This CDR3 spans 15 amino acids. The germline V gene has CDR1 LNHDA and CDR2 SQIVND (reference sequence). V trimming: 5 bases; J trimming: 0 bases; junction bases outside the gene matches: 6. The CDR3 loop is CASSLSGTGSYEQYF. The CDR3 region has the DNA TGTGCCAGTAGTCTCTCCGGGACAGGCTCCTACGAGCAGTACTTC.

CDR3: CASSQGGGRGLNTGELFF. CDR3 bases: TGTGCCAGCAGCCAAGGGGGAGGGAGAGGGCTGAACACCGGGGAGCTGTTTTTT. J is TRBJ2-2 and V is TRBV7-2, with D perhaps TRBD2 (7 bases). Trimming removed 5 bases from V and 1 base from J, with 20 bases in between. The CDR3 contains 18 residues. CDR1 and CDR2 (germline): SGHTA, FQGNSA.

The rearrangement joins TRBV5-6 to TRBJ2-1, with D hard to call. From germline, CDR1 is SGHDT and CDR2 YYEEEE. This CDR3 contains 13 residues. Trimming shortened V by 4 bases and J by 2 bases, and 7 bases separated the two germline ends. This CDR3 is CASSRVPYNEQFF. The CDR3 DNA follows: TGTGCCAGCAGCAGGGTTCCCTACAATGAGCAGTTCTTC.

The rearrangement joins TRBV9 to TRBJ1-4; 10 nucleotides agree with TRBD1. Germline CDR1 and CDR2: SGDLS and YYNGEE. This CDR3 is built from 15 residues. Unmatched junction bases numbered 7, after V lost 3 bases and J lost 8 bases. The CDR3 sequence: CASSAAGTGEEKLFF. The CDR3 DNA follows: TGTGCCAGCAGCGCAGCCGGGACAGGGGAAGAAAAACTGTTTTTT.

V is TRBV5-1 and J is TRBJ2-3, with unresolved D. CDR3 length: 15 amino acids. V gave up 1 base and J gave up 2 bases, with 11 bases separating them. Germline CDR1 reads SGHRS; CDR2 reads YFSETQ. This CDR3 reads CASSLTPSPTDTQYF. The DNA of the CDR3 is TGCGCCAGCAGCTTGACCCCCAGTCCCACAGATACGCAGTATTTT.

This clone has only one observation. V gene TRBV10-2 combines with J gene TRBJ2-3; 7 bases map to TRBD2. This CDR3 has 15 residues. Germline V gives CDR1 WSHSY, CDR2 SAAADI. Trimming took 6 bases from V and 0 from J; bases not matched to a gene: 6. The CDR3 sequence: CASSPLAASTDTQYF. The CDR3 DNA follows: TGCGCCAGCAGCCCCCTAGCGGCTAGCACAGATACGCAGTATTTT.

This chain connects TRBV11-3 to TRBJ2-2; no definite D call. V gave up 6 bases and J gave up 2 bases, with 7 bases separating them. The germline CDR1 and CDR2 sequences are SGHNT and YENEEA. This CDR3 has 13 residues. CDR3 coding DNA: TGTGCCAGCAGTCCTACCAACACCGGGGAGCTGTTTTTT. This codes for CASSPTNTGELFF.

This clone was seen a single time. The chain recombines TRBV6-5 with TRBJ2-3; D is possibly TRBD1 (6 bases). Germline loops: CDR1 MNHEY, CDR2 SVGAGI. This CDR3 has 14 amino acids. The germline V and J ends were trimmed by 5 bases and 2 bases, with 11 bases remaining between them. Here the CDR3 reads CASSKTGPTDTQYF. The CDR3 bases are TGTGCCAGCAGTAAAACAGGGCCCACAGATACGCAGTATTTT.

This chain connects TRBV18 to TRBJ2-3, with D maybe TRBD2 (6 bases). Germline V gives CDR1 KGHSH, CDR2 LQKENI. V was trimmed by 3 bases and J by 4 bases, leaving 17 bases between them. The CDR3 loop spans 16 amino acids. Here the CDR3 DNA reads TGTGCCAGCTCACCTGCCCTTCGGGAGATAGCAGATACGCAGTATTTT. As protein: CASSPALREIADTQYF.

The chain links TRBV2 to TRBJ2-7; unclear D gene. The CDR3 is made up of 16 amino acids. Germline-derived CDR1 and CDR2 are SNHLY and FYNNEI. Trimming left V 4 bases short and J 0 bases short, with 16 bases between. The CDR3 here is CASSVGSAVTSYEQYF. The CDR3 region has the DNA TGTGCCAGCAGTGTGGGATCGGCAGTAACCTCCTACGAGCAGTACTTC. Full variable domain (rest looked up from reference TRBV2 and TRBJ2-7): EPEVTQTPSHQVTQMGQEVILRCVPISNHLYFYWYRQILGQKVEFLVSFYNNEISEKSEIFDDQFSVERPDGSNFTLKIRSTKLEDSAMYFCASSVGSAVTSYEQYFGPGTRLTVT.

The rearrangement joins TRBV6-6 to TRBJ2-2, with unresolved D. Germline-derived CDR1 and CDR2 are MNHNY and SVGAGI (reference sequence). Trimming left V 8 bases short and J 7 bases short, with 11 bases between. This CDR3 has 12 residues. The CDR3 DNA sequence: TGTGCCAGCGAAATTCCGAACGGGGAGCTGTTTTTT. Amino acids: CASEIPNGELFF.

The CDR3 protein is CASSVAAQGFAGSDTDTQYF. In DNA form, the CDR3 reads TGTGCCAGCAGCGTAGCTGCCCAGGGTTTTGCGGGAAGTGACACAGATACGCAGTATTTT. The chain recombines TRBV9 with TRBJ2-3; maybe TRBD2 (6 bases). The CDR3 covers 20 residues. V was shortened by 0 bases and J by 2 bases, with 25 bases between the two germline ends. CDR1 and CDR2 (germline): SGDLS, YYNGEE. The full variable domain, with the rest looked up from reference TRBV9 and TRBJ2-3, is DSGVTQTPKHLITATGQRVTLRCSPRSGDLSVYWYQQSLDQGLQFLIQYYNGEERAKGNILERFSAQQFPDLHSELNLSSLELGDSALYFCASSVAAQGFAGSDTDTQYFGPGTRLTVL.

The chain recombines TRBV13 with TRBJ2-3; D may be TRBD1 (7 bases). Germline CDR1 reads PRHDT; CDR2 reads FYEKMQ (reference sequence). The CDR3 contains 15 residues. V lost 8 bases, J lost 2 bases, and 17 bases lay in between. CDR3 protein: CASGGQGQHTDTQYF. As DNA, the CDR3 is TGTGCCAGCGGAGGGCAGGGACAGCACACAGATACGCAGTATTTT.

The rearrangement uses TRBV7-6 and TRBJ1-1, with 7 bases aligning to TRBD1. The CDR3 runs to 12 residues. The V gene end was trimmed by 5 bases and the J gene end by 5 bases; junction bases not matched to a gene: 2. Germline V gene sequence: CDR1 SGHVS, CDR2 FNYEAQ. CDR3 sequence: CASSPGGTEAFF. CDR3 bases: TGTGCCAGCAGCCCAGGGGGGACTGAAGCTTTCTTT.

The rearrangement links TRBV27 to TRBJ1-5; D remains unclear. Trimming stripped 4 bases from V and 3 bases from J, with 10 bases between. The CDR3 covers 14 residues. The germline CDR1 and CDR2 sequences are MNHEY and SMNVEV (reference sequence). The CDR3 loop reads CASSWKGFNQPQHF. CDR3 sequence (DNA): TGTGCCAGCAGTTGGAAAGGATTCAATCAGCCCCAGCATTTT.

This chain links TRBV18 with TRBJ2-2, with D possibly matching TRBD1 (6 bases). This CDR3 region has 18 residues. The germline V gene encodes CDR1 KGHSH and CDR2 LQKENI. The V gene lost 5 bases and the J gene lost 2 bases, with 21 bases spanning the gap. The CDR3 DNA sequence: TGTGCCAGCTCAAAAACGACAGGCATACCACTTAACACCGGGGAGCTGTTTTTT. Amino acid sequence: CASSKTTGIPLNTGELFF.

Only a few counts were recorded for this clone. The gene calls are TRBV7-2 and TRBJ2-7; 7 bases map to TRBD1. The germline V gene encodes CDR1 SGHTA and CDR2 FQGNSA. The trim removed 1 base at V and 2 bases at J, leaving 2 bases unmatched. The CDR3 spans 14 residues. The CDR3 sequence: CASSLGTGTYEQYF. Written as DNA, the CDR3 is TGTGCCAGCAGCTTAGGGACAGGAACCTACGAGCAGTACTTC. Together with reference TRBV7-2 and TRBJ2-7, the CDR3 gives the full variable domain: GAGVSQSPSNKVTEKGKDVELRCDPISGHTALYWYRQSLGQGLEFLIYFQGNSAPDKSGLPSDRFSAERTGGSVSTLTIQRTQQEDSAVYLCASSLGTGTYEQYFGPGTRLTVT.

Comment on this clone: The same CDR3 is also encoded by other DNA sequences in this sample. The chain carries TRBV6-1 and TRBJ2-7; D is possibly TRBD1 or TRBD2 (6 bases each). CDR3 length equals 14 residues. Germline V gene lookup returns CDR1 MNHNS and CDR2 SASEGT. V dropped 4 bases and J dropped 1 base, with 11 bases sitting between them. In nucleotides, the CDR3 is TGTGCCAGCAGTGGTAGGGGGGCATCCTACGAGCAGTACTTC. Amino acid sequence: CASSGRGASYEQYF.

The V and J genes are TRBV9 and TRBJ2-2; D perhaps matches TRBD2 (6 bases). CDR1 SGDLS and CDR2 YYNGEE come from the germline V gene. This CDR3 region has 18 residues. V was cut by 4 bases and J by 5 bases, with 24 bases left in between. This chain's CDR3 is CASSPPSLGWEVTGELFF. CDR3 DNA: TGTGCCAGCAGCCCCCCCTCACTAGGCTGGGAGGTTACCGGGGAGCTGTTTTTT.

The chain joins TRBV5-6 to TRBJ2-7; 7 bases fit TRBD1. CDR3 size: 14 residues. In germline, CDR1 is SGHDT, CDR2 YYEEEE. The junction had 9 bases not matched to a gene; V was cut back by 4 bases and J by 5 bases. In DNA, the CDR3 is TGTGCCAGCAGCGACTTTGACAGGGTGAACGAGCAGTACTTC. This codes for CASSDFDRVNEQYF.

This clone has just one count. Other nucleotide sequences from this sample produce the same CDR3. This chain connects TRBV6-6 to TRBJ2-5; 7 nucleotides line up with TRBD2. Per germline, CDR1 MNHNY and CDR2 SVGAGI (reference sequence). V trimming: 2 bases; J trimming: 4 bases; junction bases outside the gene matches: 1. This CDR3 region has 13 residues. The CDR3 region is CASSYPGGETQYF. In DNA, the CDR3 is TGTGCCAGCAGTTACCCGGGGGGAGAGACCCAGTACTTC.

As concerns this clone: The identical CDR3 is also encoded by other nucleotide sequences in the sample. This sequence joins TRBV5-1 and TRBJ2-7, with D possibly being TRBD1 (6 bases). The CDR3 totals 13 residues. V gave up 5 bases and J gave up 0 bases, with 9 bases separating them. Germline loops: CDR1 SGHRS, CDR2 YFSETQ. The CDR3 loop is CASRQGSSYEQYF. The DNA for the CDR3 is TGCGCCAGCAGACAGGGATCCTCCTACGAGCAGTACTTC.

The CDR3 sequence: CASSHTRQVNYGYTF. The CDR3 region has the DNA TGTGCCAGCAGCCATACTCGACAGGTTAACTATGGCTACACCTTC. The chain joins TRBV7-9 to TRBJ1-2, with D possibly matching TRBD1 (6 bases). Trimming took 5 bases from V and 1 from J, leaving 14 bases between them. Germline CDR1 and CDR2: SEHNR and FQNEAQ (reference sequence). The CDR3 is made up of 15 amino acids. Supplemented by reference TRBV7-9 and TRBJ1-2, the full variable domain reads DTGVSQNPRHKITKRGQNVTFRCDPISEHNRLYWYRQTLGQGPEFLTYFQNEAQLEKSRLLSDRFSAERPKGSFSTLEIQRTEQGDSAMYLCASSHTRQVNYGYTFGSGTRLTVV.

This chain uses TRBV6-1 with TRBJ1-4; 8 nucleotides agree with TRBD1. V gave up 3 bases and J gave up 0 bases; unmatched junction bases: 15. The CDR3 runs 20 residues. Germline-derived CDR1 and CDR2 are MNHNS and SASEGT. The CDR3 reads CASSDPSPGQATATNEKLFF. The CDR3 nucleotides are TGTGCCAGCAGTGACCCATCGCCGGGACAGGCGACTGCAACTAATGAAAAACTGTTTTTT.